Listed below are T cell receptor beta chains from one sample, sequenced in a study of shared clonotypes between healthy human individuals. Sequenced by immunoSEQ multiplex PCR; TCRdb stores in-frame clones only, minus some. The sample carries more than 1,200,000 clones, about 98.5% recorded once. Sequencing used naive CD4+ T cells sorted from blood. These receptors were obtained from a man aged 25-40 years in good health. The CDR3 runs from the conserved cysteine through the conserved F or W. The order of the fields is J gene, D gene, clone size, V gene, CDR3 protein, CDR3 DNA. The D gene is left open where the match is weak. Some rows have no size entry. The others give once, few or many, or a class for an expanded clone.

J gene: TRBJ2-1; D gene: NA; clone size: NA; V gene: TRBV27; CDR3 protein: CASSSDSPNEQFF; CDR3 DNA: TGTGCCAGCAGTAGCGACAGCCCGAATGAGCAGTTCTTC
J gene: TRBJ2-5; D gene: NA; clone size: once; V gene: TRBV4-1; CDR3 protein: CASSQDSGGSPTQYF; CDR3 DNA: TGCGCCAGCAGCCAAGACAGTGGAGGGTCCCCGACCCAGTACTTC
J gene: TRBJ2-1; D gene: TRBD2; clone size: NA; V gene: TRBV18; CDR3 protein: CASSERERESLSYNEQFF; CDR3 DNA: TGTGCCAGCTCAGAACGAGAGCGGGAGTCTCTCTCCTACAATGAGCAGTTCTTC
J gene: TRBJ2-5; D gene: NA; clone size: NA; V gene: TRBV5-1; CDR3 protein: CASSLVPTETQYF; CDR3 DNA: TGCGCCAGCAGCTTGGTCCCGACAGAGACCCAGTACTTC
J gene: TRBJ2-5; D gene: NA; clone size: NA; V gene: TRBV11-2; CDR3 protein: CASSLGDNKGPKGVGTQYF; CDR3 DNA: TGTGCCAGCAGCTTAGGGGATAATAAAGGACCGAAGGGGGTCGGGACCCAGTACTTC
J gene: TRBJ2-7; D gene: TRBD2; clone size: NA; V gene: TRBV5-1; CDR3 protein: CASSLGLAGVRSYEQYF; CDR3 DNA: TGCGCCAGCAGCTTGGGACTAGCGGGAGTACGGTCCTACGAGCAGTACTTC
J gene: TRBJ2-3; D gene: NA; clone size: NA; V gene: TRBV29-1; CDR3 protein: CSVEGMGSTDTQYF; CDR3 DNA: TGCAGCGTTGAAGGAATGGGGAGCACAGATACGCAGTATTTT
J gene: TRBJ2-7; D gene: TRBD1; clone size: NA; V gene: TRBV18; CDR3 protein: CASSPGTGTTYEQYF; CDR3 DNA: TGTGCCAGCTCACCAGGGACAGGGACTACCTACGAGCAGTACTTC
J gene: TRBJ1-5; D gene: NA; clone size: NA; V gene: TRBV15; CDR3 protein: CATSRGGGKGRPQHF; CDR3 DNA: TGTGCCACCAGCAGAGGCGGGGGCAAAGGGCGGCCCCAGCATTTT
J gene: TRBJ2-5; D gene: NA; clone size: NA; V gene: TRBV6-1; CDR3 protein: CASSNSRRETQYF; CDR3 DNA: TGTGCCAGCTCGAACAGCCGTAGAGAGACCCAGTACTTC
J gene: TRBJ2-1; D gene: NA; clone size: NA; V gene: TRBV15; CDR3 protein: CATSGPVVGNNYNEQFF; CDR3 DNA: TGTGCCACCAGCGGACCCGTTGTAGGAAACAACTACAATGAGCAGTTCTTC
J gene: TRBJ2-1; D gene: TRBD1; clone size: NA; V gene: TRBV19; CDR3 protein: CASRTLRDSASNEQFF; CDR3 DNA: TGTGCCAGTCGTACCCTCCGGGACAGCGCAAGCAATGAGCAGTTCTTC
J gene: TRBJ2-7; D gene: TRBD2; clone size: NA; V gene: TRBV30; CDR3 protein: CAWGRGGVSYEQYF; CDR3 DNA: TGTGCCTGGGGCCGCGGGGGGGTCTCCTACGAGCAGTACTTC
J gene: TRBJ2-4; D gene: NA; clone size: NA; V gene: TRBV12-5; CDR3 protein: CASGFWNGQQYF; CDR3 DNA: TGTGCTAGTGGTTTTTGGAACGGCCAACAGTACTTC
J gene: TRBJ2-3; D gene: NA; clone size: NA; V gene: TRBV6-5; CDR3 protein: CASSYSVPDTQYF; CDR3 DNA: TGTGCCAGCAGTTACTCAGTTCCAGATACGCAGTATTTT
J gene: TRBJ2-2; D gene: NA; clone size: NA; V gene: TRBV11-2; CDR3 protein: CASSPLRRTGELFF; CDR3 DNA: TGTGCCAGCAGCCCCCTCCGGCGCACCGGGGAGCTGTTTTTT
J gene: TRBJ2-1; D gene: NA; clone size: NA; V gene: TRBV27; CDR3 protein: CASSSDRGVNEQFF; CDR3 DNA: TGTGCCAGCAGTTCAGACCGGGGTGTGAATGAGCAGTTCTTC
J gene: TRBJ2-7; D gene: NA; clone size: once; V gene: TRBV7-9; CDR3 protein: CASSVAVARRDYEQYF; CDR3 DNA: TGTGCCAGCAGCGTAGCAGTGGCACGAAGGGATTACGAGCAGTACTTC
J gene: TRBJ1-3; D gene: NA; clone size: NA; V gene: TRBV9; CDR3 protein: CASSAVDSFSGNTIYF; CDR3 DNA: TGTGCCAGCAGCGCAGTGGACAGCTTCTCTGGAAACACCATATATTTT
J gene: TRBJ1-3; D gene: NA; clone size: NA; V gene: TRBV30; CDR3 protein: CAWSGSSGNTIYF; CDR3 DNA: TGTGCCTGGAGTGGCAGCTCTGGAAACACCATATATTTT
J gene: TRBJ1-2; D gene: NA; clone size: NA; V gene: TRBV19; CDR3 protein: CASTPLGGGGYTF; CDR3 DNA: TGTGCCAGTACCCCCTTGGGGGGCGGCGGCTACACCTTC
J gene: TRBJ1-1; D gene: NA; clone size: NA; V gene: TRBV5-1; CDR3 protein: CASSSSGGNTEAFF; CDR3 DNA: TGCGCCAGCAGCTCCTCTGGGGGGAACACTGAAGCTTTCTTT
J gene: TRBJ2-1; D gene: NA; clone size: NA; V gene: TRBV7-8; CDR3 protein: CASTVARAPLTYNEQFF; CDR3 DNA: TGTGCCAGCACCGTGGCTAGGGCACCGCTAACCTACAATGAGCAGTTCTTC